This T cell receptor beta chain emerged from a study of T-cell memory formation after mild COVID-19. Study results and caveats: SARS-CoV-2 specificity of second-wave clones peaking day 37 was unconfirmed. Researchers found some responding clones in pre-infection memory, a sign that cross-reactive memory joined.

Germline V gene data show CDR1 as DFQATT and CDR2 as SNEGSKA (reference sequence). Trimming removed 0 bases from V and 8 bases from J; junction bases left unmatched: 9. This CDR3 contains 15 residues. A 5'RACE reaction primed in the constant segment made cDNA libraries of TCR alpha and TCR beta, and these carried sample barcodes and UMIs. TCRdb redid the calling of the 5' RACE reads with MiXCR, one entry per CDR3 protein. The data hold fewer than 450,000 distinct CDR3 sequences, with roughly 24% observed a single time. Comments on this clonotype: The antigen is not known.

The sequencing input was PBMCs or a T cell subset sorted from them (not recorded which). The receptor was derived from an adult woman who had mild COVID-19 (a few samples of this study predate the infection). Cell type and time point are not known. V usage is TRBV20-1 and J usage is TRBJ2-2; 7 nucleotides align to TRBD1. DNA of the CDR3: TGCAGTGCTAGAGATCATGTAGGGGGCAGTGGGGAGCTGTTTTTT. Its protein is CSARDHVGGSGELFF.